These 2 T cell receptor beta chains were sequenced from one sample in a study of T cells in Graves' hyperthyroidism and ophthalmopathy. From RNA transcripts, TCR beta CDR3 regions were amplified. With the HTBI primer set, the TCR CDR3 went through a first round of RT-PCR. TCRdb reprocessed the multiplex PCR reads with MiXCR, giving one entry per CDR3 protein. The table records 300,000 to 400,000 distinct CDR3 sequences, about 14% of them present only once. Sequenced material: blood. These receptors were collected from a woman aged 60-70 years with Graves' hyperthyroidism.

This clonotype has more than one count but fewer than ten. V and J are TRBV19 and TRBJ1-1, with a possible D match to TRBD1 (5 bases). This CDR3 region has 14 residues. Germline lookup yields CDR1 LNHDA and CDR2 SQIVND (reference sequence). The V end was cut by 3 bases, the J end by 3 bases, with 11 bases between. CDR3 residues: CASSMVGGDTEAFF. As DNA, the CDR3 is TGTGCCAGTAGTATGGTTGGGGGGGACACTGAAGCTTTCTTT.

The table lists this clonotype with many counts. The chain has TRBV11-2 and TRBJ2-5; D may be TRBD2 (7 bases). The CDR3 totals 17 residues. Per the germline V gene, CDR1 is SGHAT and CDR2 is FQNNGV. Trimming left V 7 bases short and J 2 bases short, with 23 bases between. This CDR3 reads CASKGGASGVPQETQYF. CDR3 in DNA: TGTGCCAGCAAAGGGGGGGCTAGCGGAGTACCACAAGAGACCCAGTACTTC.